The 25 T cell receptor beta chains below all came from one sample that was sequenced in a study of long-term antiretroviral therapy in people with HIV. At the survey level, the v3.0 immunoSEQ assay was run. TCRdb's copy holds only in-frame clones and misses some; the assay was immunoSEQ multiplex PCR. Of approximately 11,000 clones in the sample, about 81% were seen once. The starting material was unsorted PBMCs, obtained 7 to 7.5 years after starting antiretroviral therapy. Receptors were obtained from a man aged 45 to 65 with HIV.

V and J are TRBV27 and TRBJ2-7; TRBD1 aligns across 8 bases. The CDR3 consists of 17 residues. V trimming: 5 bases; J trimming: 1 base; junction bases outside the gene matches: 13. From germline, CDR1 is MNHEY and CDR2 SMNVEV (reference sequence). The CDR3 here is CASSNSPGQADSYEQYF. The CDR3 DNA is TGTGCCAGCAGTAATTCCCCGGGACAGGCCGATTCCTACGAGCAGTACTTC.

Only one count was recorded for this clone. This chain joins TRBV10-3 and TRBJ1-2, with D tentatively TRBD1 (5 bases). This CDR3 spans 11 amino acids. V dropped 8 bases and J dropped 7 bases, with 11 bases sitting between them. Germline CDR1 and CDR2: ENHRY and SYGVKD. CDR3 residues: CAIEGNAGYTF. As DNA, the CDR3 is TGTGCCATCGAGGGGAATGCTGGCTACACCTTC.

J is TRBJ2-3 and V is TRBV7-3; possibly TRBD2 for D (6 bases). Germline-derived CDR1 and CDR2 are SGHTA and FQGTGA. V dropped 7 bases and J dropped 2 bases, with 16 bases sitting between them. This CDR3 spans 15 amino acids. CDR3 bases: TGTGCCAGCACTCTGGGACTTTCAATCACAGATACGCAGTATTTT. Translation: CASTLGLSITDTQYF.

The V gene is TRBV4-1, the J gene TRBJ2-5; TRBD1 or TRBD2 may be the D gene (5 bases each). The J call could be wrong; TRBJ2-7 is a better fit for the DNA end. The CDR3 runs to 16 residues. The germline CDR1 and CDR2 sequences are MGHRA and YSYEKL. CDR3 in DNA: TGCGCCAGCAGCCAAGATCGAGGGGCCTACGCCTACGAGCAGTACTTC. Encoded protein: CASSQDRGAYAYEQYF.

The chain uses TRBV7-2 and TRBJ1-2, with 7 bases lining up with TRBD1. The J segment lost 5 bases and the V segment lost 1 base, leaving 10 bases of the junction unmatched. The germline V gene encodes CDR1 SGHTA and CDR2 FQGNSA. The CDR3 contains 16 residues. Written as DNA, the CDR3 is TGTGCCAGCAGCTTAGAAAGAGGGGGCTACTGGTATGGCTACACCTTC. The encoded protein is CASSLERGGYWYGYTF.

The chain combines TRBV7-2 with TRBJ2-7; D possibly corresponds to TRBD2 (5 bases). The CDR3 has 14 residues. Germline-derived CDR1 and CDR2 are SGHTA and FQGNSA. V was clipped by 7 bases and J by 4 bases, with 17 bases between them. The CDR3 sequence: CASTSGSYPYEQYF. The CDR3 DNA reads TGTGCCAGCACCTCGGGGTCCTACCCTTACGAGCAGTACTTC.

This rearrangement joins TRBV30 to TRBJ1-6; D is undetermined. CDR3 size: 14 residues. V dropped 3 bases and J dropped 2 bases, with 8 bases sitting between them. The V gene's germline CDR1 is GTSNPN and CDR2 SVGIG (reference sequence). The CDR3 loop reads CAWSLGAYNSPLHF. Here the CDR3 DNA reads TGTGCCTGGAGCCTGGGTGCCTATAATTCACCCCTCCACTTT.

In this sample, this clone turned up once. The genes are TRBV5-6 and TRBJ1-5; the D gene is possibly TRBD1 (6 bases). V shed 0 bases and J shed 0 bases, with 10 bases lying between them. Germline CDR1 and CDR2: SGHDT and YYEEEE. CDR3 length: 16 amino acids. CDR3 protein: CASSLAGTYSNQPQHF. The CDR3 coding sequence is TGTGCCAGCAGCTTGGCAGGGACATATAGCAATCAGCCCCAGCATTTT.

The V and J genes are TRBV2 and TRBJ1-6; D is perhaps TRBD1 (6 bases). The V gene lost 6 bases and the J gene lost 6 bases, with 15 bases spanning the gap. Germline CDR1 is SNHLY and CDR2 is FYNNEI. The CDR3 is made up of 15 amino acids. CDR3 region: CASRLRGGGNSPLHF. The CDR3, as DNA: TGTGCCAGCAGGCTTCGGGGGGGCGGTAATTCACCCCTCCACTTT.

V and J are TRBV18 and TRBJ1-2; 7 bases are shared with TRBD1. The germline CDR1 and CDR2 sequences are KGHSH and LQKENI. The CDR3 spans 16 residues. V shed 2 bases and J 5 bases; nucleotides not matched to a gene: 11. The CDR3 loop is CASSPTDRVLEYGYTF. CDR3 sequence (DNA): TGTGCCAGCTCACCAACCGACAGGGTCCTAGAGTATGGCTACACCTTC.

This clone was seen just once. The rearrangement links TRBV9 to TRBJ1-1; no reliable D call. Trimming removed 0 bases from V and 7 bases from J, with 13 bases in between. CDR1 and CDR2 from the germline V gene are SGDLS and YYNGEE. The CDR3 covers 14 residues. CDR3 region: CASSVASYGGEAFF. The DNA for the CDR3 is TGTGCCAGCAGCGTAGCGTCCTATGGCGGTGAAGCTTTCTTT. The full variable domain, in which reference TRBV9 and TRBJ1-1 provide the parts outside the CDR3, is DSGVTQTPKHLITATGQRVTLRCSPRSGDLSVYWYQQSLDQGLQFLIQYYNGEERAKGNILERFSAQQFPDLHSELNLSSLELGDSALYFCASSVASYGGEAFFGQGTRLTVV.

The chain joins TRBV19 to TRBJ2-3; 7 nucleotides line up with TRBD2. The trim removed 6 bases at V and 3 bases at J, leaving 6 bases unmatched. CDR1 and CDR2 from the germline V gene are LNHDA and SQIVND (reference sequence). The CDR3 is 14 amino acids. CDR3 DNA sequence: TGTGCCAGTAGCCCTGGACTAGTTACAGATACGCAGTATTTT. Its translation is CASSPGLVTDTQYF. Drawing the rest from reference TRBV19 and TRBJ2-3, the complete variable domain is DGGITQSPKYLFRKEGQNVTLSCEQNLNHDAMYWYRQDPGQGLRLIYYSQIVNDFQKGDIAEGYSVSREKKESFPLTVTSAQKNPTAFYLCASSPGLVTDTQYFGPGTRLTVL.

The V call is TRBV30, the J call TRBJ1-5, with 7 bases aligning to TRBD1. V trimming: 0 bases; J trimming: 7 bases; junction bases outside the gene matches: 3. Germline CDR1 and CDR2: GTSNPN and SVGIG (reference sequence). The CDR3 is made up of 13 amino acids. CDR3 loop: CAWSVGGGQPQHF. In nucleotides, the CDR3 is TGTGCCTGGAGTGTAGGGGGCGGGCAGCCCCAGCATTTT.

The V call is TRBV27, the J call TRBJ1-4; weak D call: TRBD1 (6 bases). V dropped 1 base and J dropped 7 bases, with 16 bases sitting between them. The CDR3 length is 16 residues. In germline, CDR1 is MNHEY, CDR2 SMNVEV (reference sequence). CDR3 nucleotides: TGTGCCAGCAGTTTATGGGGGGCCCAAGTCGGTGAAAAACTGTTTTTT. Its translation: CASSLWGAQVGEKLFF.

This sequence joins TRBV7-3 and TRBJ2-3; the D gene is possibly TRBD1 (6 bases). The CDR3 has 17 amino acids. Germline V lookup: CDR1 SGHTA, CDR2 FQGTGA. V dropped 3 bases and J dropped 2 bases, with 18 bases sitting between them. Here the CDR3 reads CASSLGLGQGSTDTQYF. For the CDR3, the DNA is TGTGCCAGCAGCTTGGGCCTAGGCCAGGGGTCCACAGATACGCAGTATTTT.

The rearrangement joins TRBV29-1 to TRBJ2-7; maybe TRBD1 (6 bases). The CDR3 consists of 11 residues. Looked up from germline, CDR1 is SQVTM and CDR2 is ANQGSEA. The V end lost 4 bases, the J end lost 6 bases, and 10 bases lay between the germline ends. The CDR3 coding sequence is TGCAGCGTTGTTCAAGGGGGCGAGCAGTACTTC. Its translation is CSVVQGGEQYF.

The CDR3 region has the DNA TGTGCCAGCAAAAGGCGGGGAAACAATGAGCAGTTCTTC. Residues: CASKRRGNNEQFF. This rearrangement joins TRBV11-3 to TRBJ2-1; a possible D gene is TRBD2 (6 bases). V was shortened by 7 bases and J by 5 bases, with 12 bases between the two germline ends. The CDR3 extends over 13 amino acids. Germline CDR1 reads SGHNT; CDR2 reads YENEEA.

This sequence joins TRBV9 and TRBJ1-2, with TRBD1 matching over 7 bases. The length of the CDR3 is 14 residues. Germline CDR1 and CDR2: SGDLS and YYNGEE. Trimming cost V 4 bases and J 4 bases; bases outside gene matches: 7. The CDR3 DNA follows: TGTGCCAGCAGCTCCCGGACAGGAGCCTATGGCTACACCTTC. As protein: CASSSRTGAYGYTF.

The chain carries TRBV27 and TRBJ2-7, with TRBD2 matching over 9 bases. The CDR3 sequence is 17 residues long. The junction had 13 bases not matched to a gene; V was cut back by 2 bases and J by 5 bases. The germline V gene encodes CDR1 MNHEY and CDR2 SMNVEV (reference sequence). DNA for the CDR3: TGTGCCAGCAGTTTAACCAGCGGGGGGCCCCTAGGTCACGAGCAGTACTTC. It yields the protein CASSLTSGGPLGHEQYF.

The table lists this clone with a few counts. The chain links TRBV4-1 to TRBJ1-1; a possible D gene is TRBD1 (6 bases). This CDR3 is built from 16 residues. V shed 4 bases and J shed 8 bases, with 23 bases lying between them. CDR1 and CDR2 (germline): MGHRA, YSYEKL. CDR3 DNA: TGCGCCAGCAGCCTGAGGACAGCCTCGCCACCACCCGAAGCTTTCTTT. Its protein product is CASSLRTASPPPEAFF.

The chain recombines TRBV27 with TRBJ2-3; 7 positions match TRBD2. Germline V gene sequence: CDR1 MNHEY, CDR2 SMNVEV (reference sequence). The CDR3 contains 12 residues. Unmatched junction bases numbered 4, after V lost 5 bases and J lost 8 bases. The DNA of the CDR3 is TGTGCCAGCAGTGTGGCTAGCGGTACGCAGTATTTT. It codes for CASSVASGTQYF.

This chain links TRBV7-8 with TRBJ1-5; TRBD1 aligns across 7 bases. Germline V lookup: CDR1 SGHVS, CDR2 FQNEAQ. The V gene end was trimmed by 1 base and the J gene end by 2 bases; junction bases not matched to a gene: 11. The CDR3 extends over 18 amino acids. The DNA of the CDR3 is TGTGCCAGCAGCTTAGTGGTGGCAGGGGGTATGCGCAATCAGCCCCAGCATTTT. Protein sequence: CASSLVVAGGMRNQPQHF.

Here the CDR3 DNA reads TGTGCCAGCAGCCCCGGACTAGCGGGGGGTGCCGGGCGGCTAGATACGCAGTATTTT. Translation: CASSPGLAGGAGRLDTQYF. The chain has TRBV4-2 and TRBJ2-3, with 14 bases identical to TRBD2. Germline V gives CDR1 LGHNA, CDR2 YNFKEQ. CDR3 length equals 19 residues. V lost 4 bases and J lost 5; bases outside the gene matches: 14.

About this clone: This CDR3 is also generated by other DNA sequences in the sample. V is TRBV19 and J is TRBJ1-5; no clear D gene. Germline V CDR1 and CDR2: LNHDA, SQIVND (reference sequence). With 3 bases removed from V and 1 base from J, the gap between germline ends came to 7 bases. This CDR3 is built from 14 residues. The CDR3 sequence is CASSIGESNQPQHF. CDR3 coding DNA: TGTGCCAGTAGTATTGGGGAGAGCAATCAGCCCCAGCATTTT. Full variable domain (remainder filled in from reference TRBV19 and TRBJ1-5): DGGITQSPKYLFRKEGQNVTLSCEQNLNHDAMYWYRQDPGQGLRLIYYSQIVNDFQKGDIAEGYSVSREKKESFPLTVTSAQKNPTAFYLCASSIGESNQPQHFGDGTRLSIL.

This clone appeared a single time. The chain links TRBV30 to TRBJ1-2, with 8 bases identical to TRBD1. Looked up from germline, CDR1 is GTSNPN and CDR2 is SVGIG (reference sequence). This CDR3 comprises 13 residues. The ends lost 3 bases at V and 4 bases at J; junction bases unmatched: 4. CDR3 sequence (DNA): TGTGCCTGGAGAGCAGGGGGCGGCTATGGCTACACCTTC. Translation: CAWRAGGGYGYTF.